The 23 T cell receptor beta chains presented below share a single source sample, sequenced in a study of T cells in Graves' hyperthyroidism and ophthalmopathy. The CDR3 regions of TCR beta were amplified from RNA transcripts. When the TCR CDR3 underwent first-round RT-PCR, the HTBI primer set was used. TCRdb re-analysed the multiplex PCR reads in MiXCR, keeping a single row per CDR3 protein. The sample carries roughly 110,000 distinct CDR3 sequences, approximately 16% recorded once. The sample consisted of blood. These receptor sequences come from a woman in her fifties or sixties with Graves' hyperthyroidism.

This clonotype was recorded at least ten times. The chain couples TRBV7-8 to TRBJ2-5; a weak D match, TRBD2 (5 bases). This CDR3 is built from 15 residues. V lost 2 bases and J 4 bases, leaving 14 bases between the germline ends. The germline CDR1 and CDR2 sequences are SGHVS and FQNEAQ. DNA for the CDR3: TGTGCCAGCAGCTTATTCGAGGGAGTCAGAGAGACCCAGTACTTC. Its protein is CASSLFEGVRETQYF.

This clonotype has a count of ten or more. This chain uses TRBV4-2 with TRBJ1-1, with a tentative D call TRBD1 (5 bases). Germline V gene sequence: CDR1 LGHNA, CDR2 YNFKEQ. Trimming removed 7 bases at V and 1 base at J, with 13 bases between. The CDR3 is 14 residues long. The CDR3 loop reads CASNRDGQNTEAFF. The DNA for the CDR3 is TGTGCCAGCAACCGGGACGGCCAGAACACTGAAGCTTTCTTT.

This clonotype has just a few counts. The V and J genes are TRBV10-1 and TRBJ2-1; D may be TRBD1 (8 bases). The V and J ends lost 5 bases and 8 bases respectively, with 13 bases between them. Germline lookup yields CDR1 WNHNN and CDR2 SYGVQD (reference sequence). There are 13 residues in the CDR3. This CDR3 is CASSNRGRDEQFF. As DNA, the CDR3 is TGCGCCAGCAGTAACAGGGGGAGGGATGAGCAGTTCTTC.

This sequence joins TRBV3-1 and TRBJ2-1; 7 bases fit TRBD2. The CDR3 totals 15 residues. Germline V CDR1 and CDR2: LGHDT, YNNKEL (reference sequence). With 4 bases clipped from V and 4 bases from J, the junction kept 7 bases outside the gene matches. In DNA, the CDR3 is TGTGCCAGCAGCCCGGGTAGCGGGCCATACAATGAGCAGTTCTTC. Its protein product is CASSPGSGPYNEQFF.

The chain links TRBV7-9 to TRBJ2-6; tentative D call: TRBD1 (6 bases). Germline V gene sequence: CDR1 SEHNR, CDR2 FQNEAQ (reference sequence). CDR3 size: 15 residues. V was trimmed by 5 bases and J by 2 bases, leaving 10 bases between them. CDR3 DNA sequence: TGTGCCAGCAGCAAACAGGGAACTGGGGCCAACGTCCTGACTTTC. Protein sequence: CASSKQGTGANVLTF.

This clonotype was seen at least ten times. The chain joins TRBV27 to TRBJ2-1; no clear D gene. The V end was cut by 3 bases, the J end by 6 bases, with 12 bases between. The CDR3 contains 14 residues. In germline, CDR1 is MNHEY, CDR2 SMNVEV (reference sequence). Here the CDR3 reads CASSFPYSLNEQFF. The CDR3 nucleotides are TGTGCCAGCAGTTTCCCGTACTCCCTCAATGAGCAGTTCTTC.

This clonotype has a handful of counts. The rearrangement links TRBV18 to TRBJ2-1; 11 positions agree with TRBD2. Germline V gene sequence: CDR1 KGHSH, CDR2 LQKENI. This CDR3 spans 17 amino acids. Germline trimming cut 6 bases from V and 5 bases from J; bases unmatched to any gene: 12. Here the CDR3 reads CASSLNLGTSGNNEQFF. The CDR3 DNA reads TGTGCCAGCTCTCTTAATCTCGGGACTAGCGGTAACAATGAGCAGTTCTTC.

The J gene is TRBJ2-7, the V gene TRBV28, with 8 bases aligning to TRBD1. Germline CDR1 reads MDHEN; CDR2 reads SYDVKM. This CDR3 contains 12 residues. V dropped 5 bases and J dropped 9; count of bases not matched to a gene: 6. The CDR3 region is CASSQGAFGQYF. The CDR3 DNA is TGTGCCAGCAGTCAGGGGGCATTTGGGCAGTACTTC.

This rearrangement joins TRBV2 to TRBJ2-1, with D tentatively TRBD1 or TRBD2 (5 bases each). CDR1 is SNHLY and CDR2 is FYNNEI in the germline V gene. The CDR3 has 16 amino acids. Trimming shortened V by 4 bases and J by 1 base, and 14 bases separated the two germline ends. CDR3 sequence reads: CASSGDAPESYNEQFF. The DNA of the CDR3 is TGTGCCAGCAGTGGGGACGCCCCCGAATCCTACAATGAGCAGTTCTTC. Complete variable domain (other parts from reference TRBV2 and TRBJ2-1): EPEVTQTPSHQVTQMGQEVILRCVPISNHLYFYWYRQILGQKVEFLVSFYNNEISEKSEIFDDQFSVERPDGSNFTLKIRSTKLEDSAMYFCASSGDAPESYNEQFFGPGTRLTVL.

The V gene is TRBV7-9, the J gene TRBJ2-5; 8 positions agree with TRBD1. V dropped 4 bases and J dropped 4; count of bases not matched to a gene: 8. CDR3 length: 15 residues. The V gene's germline CDR1 is SEHNR and CDR2 FQNEAQ (reference sequence). CDR3 sequence: CASSSTTGVRETQYF. The CDR3 region has the DNA TGTGCCAGCAGCTCAACGACAGGGGTACGAGAGACCCAGTACTTC.

This clonotype was counted at least ten times. The genes are TRBV9 and TRBJ1-1; D might be TRBD1 (6 bases). Trimming removed 4 bases from V and 1 base from J, with 17 bases in between. Per germline, CDR1 SGDLS and CDR2 YYNGEE. The CDR3 is 16 residues long. The CDR3 nucleotides are TGTGCCAGCAGCCCGCGCCCAGACAGGAGGAACACTGAAGCTTTCTTT. This sequence encodes CASSPRPDRRNTEAFF.

This clonotype came up many times. The chain couples TRBV28 to TRBJ2-1, with TRBD1 matching over 10 bases. The germline CDR1 and CDR2 sequences are MDHEN and SYDVKM. The CDR3 sequence is 15 residues long. The CDR3 DNA follows: TGTGCAGCAGCCAAGGACAGGGGGTTTGGCAATGAGCAGTTCTTC. This encodes CAAAKDRGFGNEQFF.

This chain connects TRBV4-1 to TRBJ2-7; the match to TRBD2 covers 8 bases. The CDR3 extends over 14 amino acids. V gave up 4 bases and J gave up 2 bases; unmatched junction bases: 4. The V gene's germline CDR1 is MGHRA and CDR2 YSYEKL. CDR3 region: CASSPSGFPYEQYF. The CDR3 bases are TGCGCCAGCAGCCCTAGCGGGTTTCCCTACGAGCAGTACTTC.

This clonotype has ten or more counts. V and J are TRBV7-8 and TRBJ2-2; TRBD1 agrees at 10 bases. Losses at the gene ends were 5 bases for V and 5 bases for J; bases not matched to a gene: 8. CDR3 size: 16 residues. Germline V gene sequence: CDR1 SGHVS, CDR2 FQNEAQ. The CDR3 DNA sequence: TGTGCCAGCAGCGCCCGGGACAGGGGTAAAACCGGGGAGCTGTTTTTT. Amino acids: CASSARDRGKTGELFF. Using reference TRBV7-8 and TRBJ2-2 for the parts outside the CDR3, the full variable domain is GAGVSQSPRYKVAKRGQDVALRCDPISGHVSLFWYQQALGQGPEFLTYFQNEAQLDKSGLPSDRFFAERPEGSVSTLKIQRTQQEDSAVYLCASSARDRGKTGELFFGEGSRLTVL.

This clonotype was recorded a few times. This may arise from a read error, as a much more abundant clone is one base away. The chain couples TRBV24-1 to TRBJ2-3; 8 bases line up with TRBD1. Trimming cost V 3 bases and J 2 bases; bases outside gene matches: 3. The germline CDR1 and CDR2 sequences are KGHDR and SFDVKD. CDR3 size: 15 residues. The CDR3 sequence is CATSDDRGSTDTQYF. CDR3 nucleotide sequence: TGTGCCACCAGTGATGACAGGGGCTCCACAGATACGCAGTATTTT.

This chain uses TRBV10-3 with TRBJ2-1; 7 bases agree with TRBD1. V shed 10 bases, J shed 12 bases, and the junction held 3 bases outside the gene matches. This CDR3 is built from 9 residues. The germline gives CDR1 ENHRY, CDR2 SYGVKD. The CDR3: CASGTVQFF. The CDR3 DNA reads TGTGCCAGTGGGACAGTGCAGTTCTTC.

Many counts were recorded for this clonotype. This CDR3 is CASSYDRGYGDTQYF. In nucleotides, the CDR3 is TGTGCCAGCAGTTACGACAGGGGATATGGAGATACGCAGTATTTT. The chain joins TRBV11-2 to TRBJ2-3, with 8 bases that match TRBD1. The CDR3 runs to 15 residues. After removal of 6 bases from V and 5 bases from J, the junction contained 10 bases not matched to a gene. Germline V gene sequence: CDR1 SGHAT, CDR2 FQNNGV. The whole variable domain, filled in from reference TRBV11-2 and TRBJ2-3, reads EAGVAQSPRYKIIEKRQSVAFWCNPISGHATLYWYQQILGQGPKLLIQFQNNGVVDDSQLPKDRFSAERLKGVDSTLKIQPAKLEDSAVYLCASSYDRGYGDTQYFGPGTRLTVL.

This clonotype was counted ten times or more. The chain uses TRBV28 and TRBJ1-1, with 9 bases matching TRBD1. The CDR3 spans 13 residues. Germline CDR1 is MDHEN and CDR2 is SYDVKM. With 2 bases clipped from V and 7 bases from J, the junction kept 2 bases outside the gene matches. The CDR3 sequence is CASSLGDRVEAFF. In DNA form, the CDR3 reads TGTGCCAGCAGTTTAGGGGACAGGGTTGAAGCTTTCTTT.

The sample holds many counts of this clonotype. The gene calls are TRBV7-8 and TRBJ1-6; no clear D gene. Trimming shortened V by 6 bases and J by 5 bases, and 11 bases separated the two germline ends. The CDR3 spans 14 residues. Germline assignment: CDR1 SGHVS and CDR2 FQNEAQ. CDR3: CASRTEWDNSPLHF. The CDR3 region has the DNA TGTGCCAGCAGGACTGAATGGGATAATTCACCCCTCCACTTT.

This clonotype was counted between two and nine times. This could be a read error, since a much larger clone is one nucleotide away. The chain has TRBV2 and TRBJ1-1; D remains ambiguous. V dropped 6 bases and J dropped 1 base, with 9 bases sitting between them. Germline V gene data show CDR1 as SNHLY and CDR2 as FYNNEI. This CDR3 comprises 13 residues. CDR3 coding DNA: TGTGCCAGCAGCAGGTGGGAGAACACTGAAGCTTTCTTT. This translates into CASSRWENTEAFF.

CDR3 sequence (DNA): TGTGCCAGCAGTTTAATTTGGGCAGGCCCGTACAATGAGCAGTTCTTC. Translation: CASSLIWAGPYNEQFF. V gene TRBV6-1 combines with J gene TRBJ2-1, with D hard to call. The CDR3 has 16 residues. Germline lookup yields CDR1 MNHNS and CDR2 SASEGT. V lost 5 bases and J lost 4, with 18 bases in between.

The chain recombines TRBV11-1 with TRBJ2-1, with TRBD2 matching 15 bases. V was pared by 8 bases and J by 1 base, with 9 bases of the junction left unmatched. Germline CDR1 is SGHAT and CDR2 is FQDESV (reference sequence). The CDR3 is 18 residues long. CDR3 bases: TGTGCCAGCGGAACCGGGGGGACTAGCGGGAGGTCCTACAATGAGCAGTTCTTC. Protein sequence: CASGTGGTSGRSYNEQFF. Full variable domain (rest looked up from reference TRBV11-1 and TRBJ2-1): EAEVAQSPRYKITEKSQAVAFWCDPISGHATLYWYRQILGQGPELLVQFQDESVVDDSQLPKDRFSAERLKGVDSTLKIQPAELGDSAMYLCASGTGGTSGRSYNEQFFGPGTRLTVL.

At least ten counts were recorded for this clonotype. V is TRBV30 and J is TRBJ1-5, with TRBD1 as a possible D gene (5 bases). CDR3 length equals 13 residues. Germline loops: CDR1 GTSNPN, CDR2 SVGIG (reference sequence). V lost 7 bases to trimming and J lost 7 bases, with 17 bases between them. The CDR3 loop reads CAYDGGMGQPQHF. Here the CDR3 DNA reads TGTGCCTACGACGGGGGGATGGGACAGCCCCAGCATTTT. Filled out from reference TRBV30 and TRBJ1-5, the complete variable domain reads SQTIHQWPATLVQPVGSPLSLECTVEGTSNPNLYWYRQAAGRGLQLLFYSVGIGQISSEVPQNLSASRPQDRQFILSSKKLLLSDSGFYLCAYDGGMGQPQHFGDGTRLSIL.